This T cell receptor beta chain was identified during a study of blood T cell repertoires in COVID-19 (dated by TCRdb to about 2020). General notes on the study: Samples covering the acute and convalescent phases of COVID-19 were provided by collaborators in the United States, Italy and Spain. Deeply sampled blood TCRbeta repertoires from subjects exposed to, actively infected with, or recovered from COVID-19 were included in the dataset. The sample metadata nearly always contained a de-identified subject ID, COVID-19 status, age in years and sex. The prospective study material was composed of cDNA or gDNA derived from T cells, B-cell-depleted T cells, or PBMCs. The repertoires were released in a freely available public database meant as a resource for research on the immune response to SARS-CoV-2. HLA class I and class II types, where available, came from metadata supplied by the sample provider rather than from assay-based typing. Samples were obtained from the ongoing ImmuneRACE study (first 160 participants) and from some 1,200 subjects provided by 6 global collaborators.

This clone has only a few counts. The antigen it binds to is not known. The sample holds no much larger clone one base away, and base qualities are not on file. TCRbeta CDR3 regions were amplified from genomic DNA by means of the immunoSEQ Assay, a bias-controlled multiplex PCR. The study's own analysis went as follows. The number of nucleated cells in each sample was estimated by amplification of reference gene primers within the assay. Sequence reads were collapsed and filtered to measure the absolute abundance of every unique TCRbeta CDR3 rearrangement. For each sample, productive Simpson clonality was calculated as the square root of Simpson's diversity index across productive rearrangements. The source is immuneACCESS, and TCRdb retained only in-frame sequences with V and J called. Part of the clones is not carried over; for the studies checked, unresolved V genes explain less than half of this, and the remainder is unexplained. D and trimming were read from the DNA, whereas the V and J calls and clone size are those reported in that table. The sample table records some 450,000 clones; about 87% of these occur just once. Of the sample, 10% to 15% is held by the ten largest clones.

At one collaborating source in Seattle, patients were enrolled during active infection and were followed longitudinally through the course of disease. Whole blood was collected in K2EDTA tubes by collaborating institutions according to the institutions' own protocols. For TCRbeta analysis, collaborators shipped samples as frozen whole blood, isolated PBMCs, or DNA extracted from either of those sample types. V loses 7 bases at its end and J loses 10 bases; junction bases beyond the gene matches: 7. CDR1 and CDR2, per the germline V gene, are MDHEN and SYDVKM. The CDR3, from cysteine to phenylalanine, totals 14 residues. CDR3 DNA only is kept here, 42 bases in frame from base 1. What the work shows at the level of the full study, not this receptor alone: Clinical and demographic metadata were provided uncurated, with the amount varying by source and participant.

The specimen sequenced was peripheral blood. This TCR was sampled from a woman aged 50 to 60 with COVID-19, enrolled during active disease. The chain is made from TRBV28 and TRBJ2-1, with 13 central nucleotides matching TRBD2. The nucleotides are TGTGCCAGCACTACTAGCGGGGGGGCCCGGGAGCAGTTCTTC. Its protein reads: CASTTSGGAREQFF.